This T cell receptor beta chain was captured in a study of beta chain features in type 1 diabetes. Naive, central memory, regulatory and stem cell-like memory cells within the CD4+ compartment were sorted using CD45RO/CCR7/CD25/CD127/CD95/CD27. Expressed TCRB transcripts were sequenced because the entire RNA isolate underwent reverse transcription. TCRdb keeps only in-frame clones here, not all; method: immunoSEQ multiplex PCR. The repertoire holds hundreds of thousands of clones, with around 8% as singletons. The CDR3 is made up of 14 amino acids. CDR1 is MNHEY and CDR2 is SVGAGI in the germline V gene. V lost 6 bases, J lost 0 bases, and 9 bases lay in between.

Sequencing was done on a sample of central memory CD4+ T cells from blood. The source of this sequence is a woman under 30 in good health. The genes are TRBV6-5 and TRBJ1-5, with D possibly TRBD1 on 5 matching bases. The CDR3 protein is CASRRTSSNQPQHF. CDR3 DNA: TGTGCCAGCAGACGGACATCTAGCAATCAGCCCCAGCATTTT.